This T cell receptor (delta chain) comes out of a study of γδ T cells in repeated Plasmodium falciparum infection. Study overall: Malian children with intense seasonal malaria exposure were compared with matched Australian children. Samples were taken at baseline, before some infections, and 21 days after each.

TCRdb re-processed the multiplex PCR reads using CATT. The data contain roughly 90,000 delta-chain clones, about 1.5% of them singletons. V gave up 1 base and J gave up 9 bases; unmatched junction bases: 7. Germline V gives CDR1 GEAIGNYY, CDR2 EKD. This CDR3 comprises 14 residues. Vgamma9/Vdelta2+ and Vdelta2-negative gammadelta T cells were flow-sorted from PBMC for bulk sequencing. General study findings and limits: Repeated controlled infections reportedly drove waves of new clonotype selection in Vdelta2-negative, mostly Vdelta1+, gammadelta repertoires. Malian children's Vdelta2-negative repertoires appeared more expanded and less diverse than Australians'.

This clone was counted only a few times. Its antigen is unidentified. The protein given by TCRdb reflects a much larger clone and differs at residue 11 from this DNA's translation, likely from a read error; the protein shown is the DNA's translation. This chain uses TRDV2 with TRDJ1, with 10 positions matching TRDD3. The J gene comes from matching the DNA to germline here; TCRdb lacks it. The clonotype originates from a pool of human donors (malaria-infected and uninfected, not separated). The sequencing sample was made of gamma-delta T cells from blood. The CDR3 nucleotides are TGTGCCTGTGACACTTTGGTACTGGGGGATGAACTCATCTTT. Its protein is CACDTLVLGDELIF.